The present TCR beta chain was sequenced within a study of T-cell memory formation after mild COVID-19. This CDR3 has 12 amino acids. V was shortened by 1 base and J by 9 bases, with 4 bases between the two germline ends. Germline V gene sequence: CDR1 SGHTA, CDR2 FQGNSA. Each CDR3 protein gets one entry after TCRdb re-called the 5' RACE reads with MiXCR. This table holds fewer than 75,000 distinct CDR3 sequences, 12% found once. The clonotype was recovered from a young man who had mild COVID-19 (a few samples of this study predate the infection). Cell type and time point are not known. The rearrangement links TRBV7-2 to TRBJ1-6; D gene ambiguous. The sequencing input was PBMCs or a T cell subset sorted from them (not recorded which). CDR3 nucleotides: TGTGCCAGCAGCTTAGACCGTTCACCCCTCCACTTT. Its protein is CASSLDRSPLHF.